Listed here is a single TCR beta chain. The antigen it binds to is not known. No base quality information exists; no much larger clone differs at one position. These data come from a study of T cell responses to AZD1222 COVID-19 vaccine (dated by TCRdb to the early 2020s). Context from the whole study: A total of 233 trial participants underwent TCR sequencing, of whom roughly 210 had received two doses of AZD1222 and some 26 had received two doses of the MenACWY control vaccine. Trial participants were enrolled by age into 18-55, 56-69 and 70-plus year subgroups, with approximately 160, 26 and 62 TCR-sequenced participants respectively.

The sample's time point label, in plain terms: sample from adult after SARS-CoV-2 infection, after symptom onset. Two convalescent COVID-19 patients, sampled after symptom onset from adults with prior SARS-CoV-2 infection, were also TCR-sequenced for comparison. What the research found in general, with its limitations: Because no day 14 peak-response samples were available, the repertoires could be characterized only after the peak T cell response. Vaccine-associated CD4 TCRs spanned the whole spike protein, with dominant responses in regions 160-218 and 743-854. Reportedly, close to half of the unique spike-specific TCRs recognized epitopes lying outside the regions that are mutated in the B.1.351 and B.1.1.7 variants. Participants were mostly white British, with more females than males. The authors suggested clonal diversity may have been underestimated. Conclusions about previously exposed vaccinees were limited because only a handful of AZD1222 recipients were SARS-CoV-2 seropositive at baseline. After two AZD1222 doses, spike-specific TCR breadth and depth were significantly higher than at day 0 and than in MenACWY recipients. In the small 56-69-year group, the increase in depth fell short of significance, most likely because of low power.

The CDR3 regions of human TCRbeta chains were analyzed by immunosequencing. In the paper's pipeline: TCRs in the repertoires were compared against a reference library of SARS-CoV-2-specific TCRs that had been generated with the MIRA antigen-specificity platform. Breadth meant the fraction of unique TCRs that were SARS-CoV-2-associated, whereas depth meant the fraction of total T cells that were SARS-CoV-2-associated. Using the MIRA data, each spike-specific TCR was mapped to the spike region that the TCR reacts to and placed in a CD4 or CD8 class. Log10-transformed breadth and depth values were compared by one-way ANOVA with Sidak's multiple comparisons tests. In its TCRdb copy, this immuneACCESS table keeps in-frame sequences only and misses some clones. Where compared with another copy, unresolved V genes explain less than half of these, and the others have no known cause. V, J and clone size were drawn from that table, and D and trimming were deduced from the DNA. Counted in this sample were about 140,000 clones; about 92% of them appeared once. Of the sample, more than 10% is held by the ten largest clones.

Sequencing used peripheral blood, obtained after recovery from COVID-19. This clonotype was sampled from an adult who had recovered from COVID-19.

The sequenced DNA: TGTGCCAGCAGTTCTCTAGTCGGGCGGGAGAACGAGCAGTACTTC. This encodes CASSSLVGRENEQYF. The chain is assembled from TRBV28 and TRBJ2-7; 7 central bases correspond to TRBD2. Taken from cysteine to phenylalanine, the CDR3 has 15 residues. Only the CDR3 DNA stays, 45 bases, in frame from base 1. The V end gives up 4 bases and the J end 5 bases, leaving 11 bases in the junction not matched to a gene. CDR1 and CDR2, per the germline V gene, are MDHEN and SYDVKM.